This TCR beta chain was sequenced for a study of blood T cell repertoires in COVID-19 (TCRdb year 2020). Concerning the study at large: Samples from collaborators originated in the United States, Italy and Spain and spanned both the acute and convalescent phases of COVID-19. The prospective study material was composed of cDNA or gDNA derived from T cells, B-cell-depleted T cells, or PBMCs. Deeply sampled blood TCRbeta repertoires from subjects exposed to, actively infected with, or recovered from COVID-19 were included in the dataset. The repertoires were released in a freely available public database meant as a resource for research on the immune response to SARS-CoV-2. Samples were obtained from the ongoing ImmuneRACE study (first 160 participants) and from about 1,300 subjects provided by 6 global collaborators. A de-identified subject ID, COVID-19 status, age in years and sex were almost always included in the sample metadata. HLA class I and class II types, where available, came from metadata supplied by the sample provider rather than from assay-based typing.

V and J lose 5 bases and 4 bases, and a span of 8 bases separates them. The CDR3, from cysteine to phenylalanine, totals 12 residues. Solely the CDR3 DNA is kept, with 36 bases framed from the first base. Details on this clone: No antigen is known for it. No clone much larger than this one lies a single base away; base qualities are absent.

In the prospective study, participants were 18 to 89 years old, resided in 24 geographic areas of the United States, and were enrolled through a virtual design. Cohort assignment in the prospective study relied on participant-reported clinical history from a screening survey and a study questionnaire. Recovered participants in ImmuneRACE Cohort 3 were defined as having two consecutive negative NP/OP PCR tests, clearance from a healthcare professional, or resolution of symptoms. Each participant in the prospective study had whole blood, serum and a nasopharyngeal or oropharyngeal swab collected by mobile phlebotomists. Prospective study participants could optionally give additional blood draws and questionnaires over an approximately 2-month period. Prospective study blood samples were shipped either frozen or at room temperature before DNA extraction. What the authors observed across the whole study: The quantity of clinical and demographic metadata differed by source and by participant and was supplied without curation.

TCRbeta CDR3 regions were amplified from genomic DNA by means of the immunoSEQ Assay, a bias-controlled multiplex PCR. On the study's bioinformatics: Within the assay, amplification of reference gene primers was used to estimate how many nucleated cells each sample contained. Sequence reads were collapsed and filtered to measure the absolute abundance of every unique TCRbeta CDR3 rearrangement. Productive Simpson clonality was computed per sample as the square root of Simpson's diversity index over productive rearrangements. The source is immuneACCESS, and TCRdb retained only in-frame sequences with V and J called. Part of the clones is not carried over; for the studies checked, unresolved V genes explain less than half of this, and the remainder is unexplained. D and trimming come from the DNA, and the V and J calls and clone size come from that table. The sample table contains 280,000 or so clones; only one count was recorded for 85% of them. 2% to 3% of the sample is held by the ten biggest clonotypes.

Input material: PBMCs or T cells enriched from blood (not recorded which). This TCR derives from a woman in her fifties or sixties who had recovered from COVID-19. The chain uses TRBV12-3 or TRBV12-4 and TRBJ1-2, with the D gene not clear enough to name. The CDR3 corresponds to CASSPSIYGYTF. The nucleotide sequence reads as follows: TGTGCCAGCAGTCCGAGTATCTATGGCTACACCTTC.